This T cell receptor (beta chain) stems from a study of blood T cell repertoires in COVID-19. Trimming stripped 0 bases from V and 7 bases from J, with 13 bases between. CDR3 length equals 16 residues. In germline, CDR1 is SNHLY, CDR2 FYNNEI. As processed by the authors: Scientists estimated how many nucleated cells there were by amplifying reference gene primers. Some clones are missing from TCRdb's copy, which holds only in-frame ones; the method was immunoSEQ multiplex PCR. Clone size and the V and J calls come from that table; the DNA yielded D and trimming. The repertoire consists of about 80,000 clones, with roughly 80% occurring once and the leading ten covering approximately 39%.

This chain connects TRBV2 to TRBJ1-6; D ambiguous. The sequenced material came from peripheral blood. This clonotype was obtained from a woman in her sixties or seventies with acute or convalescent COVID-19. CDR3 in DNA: TGTGCCAGCAGTGAAGCGAGGTCTCGGCTAAATTCACCCCTCCACTTT. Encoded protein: CASSEARSRLNSPLHF.